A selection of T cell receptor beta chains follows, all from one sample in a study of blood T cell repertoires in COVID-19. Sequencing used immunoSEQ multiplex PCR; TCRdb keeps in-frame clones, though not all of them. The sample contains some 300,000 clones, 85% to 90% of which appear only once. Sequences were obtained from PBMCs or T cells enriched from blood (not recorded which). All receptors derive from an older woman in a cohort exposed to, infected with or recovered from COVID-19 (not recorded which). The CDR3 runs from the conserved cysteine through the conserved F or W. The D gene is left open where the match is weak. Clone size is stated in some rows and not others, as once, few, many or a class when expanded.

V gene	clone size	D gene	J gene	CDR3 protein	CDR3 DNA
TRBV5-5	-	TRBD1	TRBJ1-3	CASSLVGATGGKGGNTIYF	TGTGCCAGCAGCTTGGTAGGGGCGACAGGGGGAAAAGGTGGAAACACCATATATTTT
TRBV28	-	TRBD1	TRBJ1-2	CASRSLPGQLNYGYTF	TGTGCCAGCAGGAGTCTTCCGGGACAGCTTAACTATGGCTACACCTTC
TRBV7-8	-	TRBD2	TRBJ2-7	CASSSSGRGEQYF	TGTGCCAGCAGCAGTAGCGGGAGAGGCGAGCAGTACTTC
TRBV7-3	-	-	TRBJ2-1	CASSLGQGGYNEQFF	TGTGCCAGCAGCCTGGGGCAGGGGGGCTACAATGAGCAGTTCTTC
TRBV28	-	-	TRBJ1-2	CASSPTGFHGYTF	TGTGCCAGCAGTCCAACAGGGTTCCATGGCTACACCTTC
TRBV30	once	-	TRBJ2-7	CASTTGEGYEQYF	TGTGCCTCGACGACAGGGGAGGGTTACGAGCAGTACTTC
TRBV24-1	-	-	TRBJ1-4	CATAGGASEKLFF	TGTGCCACCGCCGGGGGGGCCAGTGAAAAACTGTTTTTT
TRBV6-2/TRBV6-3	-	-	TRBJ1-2	CASSYGRSNGYTF	TGTGCCAGCAGTTACGGGAGGAGTAATGGCTACACCTTC
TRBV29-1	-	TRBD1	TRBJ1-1	CSAGQGPEAFF	TGCAGCGCTGGACAGGGACCTGAAGCTTTCTTT
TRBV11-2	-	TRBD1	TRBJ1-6	CASSLTGVAHNSPLHF	TGTGCCAGCAGTCTAACAGGGGTGGCCCATAATTCACCCCTCCACTTT
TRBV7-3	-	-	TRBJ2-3	CASSLLGSGTDTQYF	TGTGCCAGCAGCTTACTCGGGAGTGGGACAGATACGCAGTATTTT
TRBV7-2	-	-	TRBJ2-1	CASSSASRGREQFF	TGTGCCAGCAGCTCTGCCAGCCGGGGAAGGGAGCAGTTCTTC
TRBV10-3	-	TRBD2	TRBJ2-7	CAISRTSGDYEQYF	TGTGCCATCAGCAGGACTAGCGGAGACTACGAGCAGTACTTC
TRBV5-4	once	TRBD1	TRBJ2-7	CASSPRDRTFYEQYF	TGTGCCAGCAGCCCCCGGGACAGAACTTTTTACGAGCAGTACTTC
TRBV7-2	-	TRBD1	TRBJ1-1	CASSRGTAYTEAFF	TGTGCCAGCAGCCGCGGGACAGCTTACACTGAAGCTTTCTTT
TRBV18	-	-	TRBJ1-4	CASSPGPTNEKLFF	TGTGCCAGCTCACCGGGGCCCACTAATGAAAAACTGTTTTTT
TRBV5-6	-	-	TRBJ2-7	CASSAGLDRGQYF	TGTGCCAGCAGCGCCGGACTGGACCGCGGGCAGTACTTC
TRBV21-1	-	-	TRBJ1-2	CASSKEGVGQGITKRYGYTF	-
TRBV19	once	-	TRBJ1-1	CASRIREGNTEAFF	TGTGCCAGTAGAATTCGGGAGGGGAACACTGAAGCTTTCTTT
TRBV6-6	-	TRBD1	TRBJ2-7	CASSRINPTGTPYEQYF	TGTGCCAGCAGCCGAATAAACCCGACAGGGACCCCCTACGAGCAGTACTTC
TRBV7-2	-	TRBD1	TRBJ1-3	CASSSGTGAGNTIYF	TGTGCCAGCAGCTCAGGGACAGGCGCCGGAAACACCATATATTTT
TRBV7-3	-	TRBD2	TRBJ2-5	CASSSSGSNQETQYF	TGTGCCAGCAGCTCTAGCGGGAGTAACCAAGAGACCCAGTACTTC
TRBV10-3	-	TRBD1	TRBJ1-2	CAISDRVANYGYTF	TGTGCCATCAGCGACAGGGTAGCTAACTATGGCTACACCTTC
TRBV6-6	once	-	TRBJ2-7	CASRTRGRSYEQYF	TGTGCCAGCAGGACCAGGGGAAGGTCCTACGAGCAGTACTTC
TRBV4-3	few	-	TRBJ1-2	CASSQEILQPTTAGYGYTF	TGCGCCAGCAGCCAAGAAATCTTACAGCCCACTACTGCGGGCTATGGCTACACCTTC
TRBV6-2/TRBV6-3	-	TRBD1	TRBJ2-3	CASSYGTGGLTDTQYF	TGTGCCAGCAGTTACGGGACAGGGGGTCTGACAGATACGCAGTATTTT
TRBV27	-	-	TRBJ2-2	CASSLSGLWPGELFF	TGTGCCAGCAGTTTGTCAGGGTTGTGGCCCGGGGAGCTGTTTTTT
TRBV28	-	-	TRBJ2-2	CASSLHSGGRTGELFF	TGTGCCAGCAGTTTGCATTCCGGGGGAAGGACCGGGGAGCTGTTTTTT
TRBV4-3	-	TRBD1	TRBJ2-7	CASSQVDRASYEQYF	TGCGCCAGCAGCCAAGTGGACAGGGCTTCCTACGAGCAGTACTTC
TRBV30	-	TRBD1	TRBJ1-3	CAREAGGSSGNTIYF	TGTGCCCGCGAAGCAGGGGGCTCCTCTGGAAACACCATATATTTT
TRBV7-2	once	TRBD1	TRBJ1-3	CASSLVRTGGSGNTIYF	TGTGCCAGCAGCTTAGTCCGGACAGGGGGCAGTGGAAACACCATATATTTT
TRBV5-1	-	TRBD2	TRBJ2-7	CASSLIAGLYEQYF	TGCGCCAGCAGCTTGATAGCGGGACTCTACGAGCAGTACTTC